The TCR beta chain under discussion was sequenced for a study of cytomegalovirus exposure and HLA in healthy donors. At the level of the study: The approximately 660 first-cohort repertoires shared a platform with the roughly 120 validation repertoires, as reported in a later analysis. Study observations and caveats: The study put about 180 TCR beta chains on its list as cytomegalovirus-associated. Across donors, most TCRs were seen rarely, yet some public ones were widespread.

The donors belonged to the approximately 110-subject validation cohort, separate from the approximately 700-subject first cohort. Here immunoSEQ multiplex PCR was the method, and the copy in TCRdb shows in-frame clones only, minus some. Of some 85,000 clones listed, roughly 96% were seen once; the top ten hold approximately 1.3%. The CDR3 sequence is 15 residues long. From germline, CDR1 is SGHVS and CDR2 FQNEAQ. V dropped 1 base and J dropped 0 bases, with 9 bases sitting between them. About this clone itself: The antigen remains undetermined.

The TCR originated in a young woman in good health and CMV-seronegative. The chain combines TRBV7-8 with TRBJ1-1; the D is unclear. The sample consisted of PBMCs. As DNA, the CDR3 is TGTGCCAGCAGCTTAGGGCCGGGGATGAACACTGAAGCTTTCTTT. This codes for CASSLGPGMNTEAFF.